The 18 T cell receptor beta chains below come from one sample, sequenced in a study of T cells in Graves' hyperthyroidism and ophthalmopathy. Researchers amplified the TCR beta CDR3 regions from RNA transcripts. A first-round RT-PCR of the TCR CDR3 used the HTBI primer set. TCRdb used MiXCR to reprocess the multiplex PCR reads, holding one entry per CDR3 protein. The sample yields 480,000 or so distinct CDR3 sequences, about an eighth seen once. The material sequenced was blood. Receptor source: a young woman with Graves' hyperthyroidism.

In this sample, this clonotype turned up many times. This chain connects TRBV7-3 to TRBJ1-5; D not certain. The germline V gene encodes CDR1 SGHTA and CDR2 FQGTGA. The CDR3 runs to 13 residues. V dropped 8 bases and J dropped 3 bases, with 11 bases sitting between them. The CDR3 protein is CASAQSFNQPQHF. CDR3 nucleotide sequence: TGTGCCAGCGCACAGAGTTTCAATCAGCCCCAGCATTTT. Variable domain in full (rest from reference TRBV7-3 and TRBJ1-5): GAGVSQTPSNKVTEKGKYVELRCDPISGHTALYWYRQSLGQGPEFLIYFQGTGAADDSGLPNDRFFAVRPEGSVSTLKIQRTERGDSAVYLCASAQSFNQPQHFGDGTRLSIL.

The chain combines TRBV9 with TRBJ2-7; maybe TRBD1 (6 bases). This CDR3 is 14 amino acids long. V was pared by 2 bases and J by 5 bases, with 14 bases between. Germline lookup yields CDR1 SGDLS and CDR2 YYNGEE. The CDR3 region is CASSVVGAGDEQYF. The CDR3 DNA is TGTGCCAGCAGCGTGGTGGGGGCTGGGGACGAGCAGTACTTC.

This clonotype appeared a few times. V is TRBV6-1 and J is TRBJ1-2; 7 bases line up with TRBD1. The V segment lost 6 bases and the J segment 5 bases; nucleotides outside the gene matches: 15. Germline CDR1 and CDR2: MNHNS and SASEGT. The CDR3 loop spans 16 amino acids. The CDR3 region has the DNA TGTGCCAGCAGGTGGGACAGCTTTTGGGAGGGGTATGGCTACACCTTC. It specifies CASRWDSFWEGYGYTF.

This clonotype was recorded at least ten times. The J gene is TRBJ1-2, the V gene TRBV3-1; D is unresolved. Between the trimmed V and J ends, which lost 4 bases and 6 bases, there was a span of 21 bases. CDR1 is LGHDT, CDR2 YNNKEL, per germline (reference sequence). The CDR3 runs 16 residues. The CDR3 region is CASSLSDWGGRNGYTF. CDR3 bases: TGTGCCAGCAGCCTTTCAGACTGGGGTGGCAGGAATGGCTACACCTTC.

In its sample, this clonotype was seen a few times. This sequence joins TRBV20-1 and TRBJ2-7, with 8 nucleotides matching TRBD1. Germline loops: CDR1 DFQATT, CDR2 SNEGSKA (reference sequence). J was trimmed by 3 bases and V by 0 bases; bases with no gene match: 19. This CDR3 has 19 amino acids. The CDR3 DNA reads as TGCAGTGCTAGAGATCCCGACAGGGGAGGTAACTTGGTCGGCTACGAGCAGTACTTC. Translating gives CSARDPDRGGNLVGYEQYF.

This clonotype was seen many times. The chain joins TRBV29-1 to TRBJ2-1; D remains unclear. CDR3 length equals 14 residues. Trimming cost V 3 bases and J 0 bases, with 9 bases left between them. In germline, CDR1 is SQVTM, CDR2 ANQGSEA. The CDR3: CSVDLSRSYNEQFF. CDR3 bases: TGCAGCGTTGACTTGAGTCGCTCCTACAATGAGCAGTTCTTC.

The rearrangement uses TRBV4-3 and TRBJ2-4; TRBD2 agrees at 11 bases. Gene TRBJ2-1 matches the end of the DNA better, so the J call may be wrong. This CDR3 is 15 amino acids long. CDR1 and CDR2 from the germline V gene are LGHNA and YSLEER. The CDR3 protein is CASSQGGLAGLYQFF. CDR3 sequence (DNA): TGCGCCAGCAGCCAAGGAGGACTAGCGGGCCTCTATCAGTTCTTC.

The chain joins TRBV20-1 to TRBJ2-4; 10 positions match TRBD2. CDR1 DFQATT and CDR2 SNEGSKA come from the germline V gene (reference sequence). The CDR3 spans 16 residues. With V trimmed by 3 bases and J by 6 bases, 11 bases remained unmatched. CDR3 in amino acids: CSARATSGIDPNIQYF. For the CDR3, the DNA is TGCAGTGCTAGGGCTACTAGCGGGATAGACCCAAACATTCAGTACTTC.

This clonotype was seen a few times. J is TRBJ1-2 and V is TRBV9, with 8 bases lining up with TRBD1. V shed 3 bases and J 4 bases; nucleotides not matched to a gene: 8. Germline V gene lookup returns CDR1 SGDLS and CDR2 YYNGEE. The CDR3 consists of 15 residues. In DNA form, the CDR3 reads TGTGCCAGCAGCGAGCCGACAGGGGCGGGCTATGGCTACACCTTC. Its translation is CASSEPTGAGYGYTF.

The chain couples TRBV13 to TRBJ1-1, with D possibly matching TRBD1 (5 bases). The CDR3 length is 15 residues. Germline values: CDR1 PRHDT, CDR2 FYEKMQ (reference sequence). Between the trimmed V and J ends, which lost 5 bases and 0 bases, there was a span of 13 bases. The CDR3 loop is CASSGSGFMNTEAFF. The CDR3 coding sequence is TGTGCCAGCAGCGGCTCAGGGTTTATGAACACTGAAGCTTTCTTT.

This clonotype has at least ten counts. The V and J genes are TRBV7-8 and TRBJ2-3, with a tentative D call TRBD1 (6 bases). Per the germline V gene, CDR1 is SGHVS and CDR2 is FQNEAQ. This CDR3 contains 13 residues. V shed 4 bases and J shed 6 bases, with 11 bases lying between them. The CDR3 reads CASSSHQGDTQYF. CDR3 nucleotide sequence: TGTGCCAGCAGCTCCCACCAGGGGGATACGCAGTATTTT.

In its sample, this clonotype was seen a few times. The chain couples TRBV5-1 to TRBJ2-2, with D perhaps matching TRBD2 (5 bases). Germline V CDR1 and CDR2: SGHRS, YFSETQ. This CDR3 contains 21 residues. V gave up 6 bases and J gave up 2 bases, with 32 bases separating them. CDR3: CASKFRLLDYLAPTNTGELFF. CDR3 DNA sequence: TGCGCCAGCAAGTTCAGACTTCTTGACTATCTGGCTCCTACAAACACCGGGGAGCTGTTTTTT.

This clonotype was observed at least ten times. The CDR3 nucleotides read TGTGCCAGTAGTATGTCTGGACAGGCTAACACCGGGGAGCTGTTTTTT. It specifies CASSMSGQANTGELFF. The chain couples TRBV19 to TRBJ2-2; TRBD1 agrees at 7 bases. Unmatched junction bases numbered 6, after V lost 3 bases and J lost 2 bases. Germline loops: CDR1 LNHDA, CDR2 SQIVND (reference sequence). There are 16 residues in the CDR3. Complete variable domain (other parts from reference TRBV19 and TRBJ2-2): DGGITQSPKYLFRKEGQNVTLSCEQNLNHDAMYWYRQDPGQGLRLIYYSQIVNDFQKGDIAEGYSVSREKKESFPLTVTSAQKNPTAFYLCASSMSGQANTGELFFGEGSRLTVL.

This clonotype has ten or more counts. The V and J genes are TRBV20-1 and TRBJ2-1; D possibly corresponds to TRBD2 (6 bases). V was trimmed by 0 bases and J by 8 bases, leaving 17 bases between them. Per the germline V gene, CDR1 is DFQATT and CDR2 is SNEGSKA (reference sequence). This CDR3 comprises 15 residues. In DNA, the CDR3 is TGCAGTGCTAGAGATTACGGGACTTTCTTCTATGAGCAGTTCTTC. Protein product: CSARDYGTFFYEQFF.

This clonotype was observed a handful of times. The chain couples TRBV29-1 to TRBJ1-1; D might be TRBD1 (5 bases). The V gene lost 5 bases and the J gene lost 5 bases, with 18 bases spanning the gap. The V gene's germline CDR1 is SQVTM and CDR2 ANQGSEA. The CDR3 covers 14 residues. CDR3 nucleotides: TGCAGCGTTAGGGACGCCCCCCTTATGACTGAAGCTTTCTTT. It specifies CSVRDAPLMTEAFF. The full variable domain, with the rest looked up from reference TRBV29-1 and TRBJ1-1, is SAVISQKPSRDICQRGTSLTIQCQVDSQVTMMFWYRQQPGQSLTLIATANQGSEATYESGFVIDKFPISRPNLTFSTLTVSNMSPEDSSIYLCSVRDAPLMTEAFFGQGTRLTVV.

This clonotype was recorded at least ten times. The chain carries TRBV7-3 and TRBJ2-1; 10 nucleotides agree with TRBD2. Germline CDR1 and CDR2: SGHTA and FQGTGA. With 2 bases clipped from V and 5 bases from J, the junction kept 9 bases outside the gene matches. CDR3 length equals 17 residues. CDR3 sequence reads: CASSLPPGSGRNNEQFF. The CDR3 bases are TGTGCCAGCAGCTTACCCCCCGGTAGCGGGAGGAACAATGAGCAGTTCTTC.

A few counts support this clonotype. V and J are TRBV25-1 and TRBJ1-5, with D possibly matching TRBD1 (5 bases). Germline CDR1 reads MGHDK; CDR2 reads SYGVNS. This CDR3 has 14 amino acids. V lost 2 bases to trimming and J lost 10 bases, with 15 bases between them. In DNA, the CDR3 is TGTGCCAGCAGTGAACCAGGGTTAAGTGTTCCCCAGCATTTT. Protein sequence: CASSEPGLSVPQHF.

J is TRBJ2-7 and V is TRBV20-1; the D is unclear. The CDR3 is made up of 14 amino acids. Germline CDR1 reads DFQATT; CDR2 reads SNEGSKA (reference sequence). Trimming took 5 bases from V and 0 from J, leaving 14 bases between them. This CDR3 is CSASTNPSSYEQYF. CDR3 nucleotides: TGCAGTGCTTCTACTAACCCCAGCTCCTACGAGCAGTACTTC.